Sequencing of this T cell receptor beta chain was carried out in a study of blood T cells in healthy people across ages (dated by TCRdb to between 2014 and 2016). In terms of the full investigation: In model experiments, template switching captured roughly one uniquely barcoded TCR beta cDNA molecule for every two T cells. Four age groups were formed from the donors: young (average about 16 years), middle-aged (approximately 40), aged (under 70) and long-lived (more than 75). The study analyzed two additional independent replicas of 1 million unique cDNA reads from the same blood draw for two donors, one aged 18 to 30 and one aged 80 or older. To avoid experimental bias, donors of different ages were distributed randomly across sequencing lanes. Using deep sequencing normalized with unique cDNA molecular identifiers, the study measured how TCR beta repertoire diversity changes with age. The investigation overall reported the following: As age increased, observed TCR beta diversity per million T cells dropped in a roughly linear way, and a significant reduction was already evident by age 40. Total diversity estimates from one million sequenced T cells were considered lower bounds and underestimates. The long-lived group showed more naive CD4+ T cells, fewer expanded clones and increased TCR diversity than the aged group, suggesting age selection. Because profiling used bulk unsorted PBMCs, naive and antigen-experienced compartments could not be compared conclusively. Because the CMV infection status of the donors was unknown, age-related changes in expanded clonotypes may potentially have been confounded. The percentage of naive T cells measured by flow cytometry correlated strongly with observed TCR beta diversity.

Library construction relied on 5' RACE. Reads for this sample came from an Illumina HiSeq 2500. A second PCR of about 6 to 12 cycles was run with a J-beta primer mix and a sample-barcoded 5' primer. A unique molecular identifier was introduced onto each TCR beta cDNA molecule by a template-switch 5' adaptor carrying 12 random nucleotides. Each sample yielded at least 2.5 million CDR3-containing paired-end reads. All of the RNA was converted into first-strand cDNA using the Mint cDNA synthesis kit, with a TRBC-specific oligonucleotide serving as the primer. Following uracil-DNA glycosylase treatment, a first 18-cycle PCR with universal primers M1SS and BC2_uni_R was performed on all cDNA. Per the authors' processing: Normalization of each sample was performed by random selection of 1 million high-quality reads, each carrying a distinct molecular identifier. Reads sharing molecular identifiers were discarded rather than binned into consensus sequences. CDR3 identification, clonotype clustering and error correction used MiTCR with a Q25 quality threshold and the strictest error-elimination algorithm. A nonparametric unseen species model using Euler transformation provided a lower-bound estimate of total TCR beta diversity. The public reads were run again by TCRdb, first through fastp at Q25 and then through MiXCR, and only productive beta chains were kept. Each entry is one CDR3 protein sequence, shown with its most common DNA and genes. What appears here as the V and J calls and clone size reflects TCRdb's work, not the paper's. The sample table records 1.4 million or so distinct CDR3 sequences; approximately 43% of these occur just once. Less than 5% of the sample lies in the top ten.

The donors were 40 or so Caucasian individuals from Russia, aged roughly 6 to 90 years, who were systemically healthy. Each donor gave about 9.8 milliliters of peripheral blood, drawn into EDTA-treated Vacutainer tubes. Ficoll-Paque density-gradient centrifugation was used to isolate PBMCs, with at least 6.5 million per sample. Total RNA, at least 6 micrograms per sample, was extracted from PBMCs with Trizol reagent. The percentages of naive CD45RAhigh/CD27high T cells were determined by flow cytometry on a PBMC aliquot from every donor. The CDR3 holds 12 amino acids from the cysteine to the phenylalanine. The kept DNA is CDR3 alone, 36 bases in frame from the first base. CDR1 and CDR2 (LGHNA, YSLEER) derive from the germline V gene. V loses 2 bases, J loses 10 bases, and the germline ends lie 6 bases apart. There are a few counts of this clonotype. No cognate antigen has been identified for it. No base quality values were provided; no much bigger clone lies one nucleotide off.

The source is a woman under 30 in good health. This receptor chain uses TRBV4-3 and TRBJ2-6; a weak D assignment points to TRBD1 (5 bases agree). Material for sequencing was blood. The CDR3 region: CASSQQGNVLTF. The DNA reads TGCGCCAGCAGCCAACAGGGTAACGTCCTGACTTTC.